This entry lists 25 T cell receptor beta chains sequenced from one sample in a study of cytomegalovirus exposure and HLA in healthy donors (dated by TCRdb to about 2017). Library generation was performed with the immunoSEQ multiplex PCR assay. The multiplex PCR relied on a mix of 60 forward primers for TCR Vbeta segments and 13 reverse primers for TCR Jbeta segments. Here the immuneACCESS table is served through TCRdb, limited to in-frame sequences with V and J called. Missing clones are a known gap in these copies; in checked studies unresolved V genes cover under half, and the rest lacks a known reason. Within this sample are about 230,000 clones, with around 80% of them counted one time only. Around 2.8% of the sample is in the top ten clones. Sequencing was done on a sample of PBMCs. The receptors were sampled from a woman in her fifties or sixties in good health and CMV-seropositive.

This sequence joins TRBV28 and TRBJ1-3; 9 bases line up with TRBD1. Germline CDR1 MDHEN, CDR2 SYDVKM. The CDR3 covers 14 residues. The V and J ends lost 11 bases and 4 bases, in that order; junction bases with no gene match: 9. The CDR3 sequence: CAGKTGGAGNTIYF. CDR3 nucleotides: TGTGCCGGAAAGACAGGGGGAGCAGGAAACACCATATATTTT. Full variable domain (missing parts from reference TRBV28 and TRBJ1-3): DVKVTQSSRYLVKRTGEKVFLECVQDMDHENMFWYRQDPGLGLRLIYFSYDVKMKEKGDIPEGYSVSREKKERFSLILESASTNQTSMYLCAGKTGGAGNTIYFGEGSWLTVV.

The chain recombines TRBV19 with TRBJ1-1; possible D gene TRBD1, 5 bases. Trimming pared 3 bases from V and 11 bases from J, leaving 13 bases between. CDR1 is LNHDA, CDR2 SQIVND, per germline (reference sequence). The CDR3 loop spans 12 amino acids. The CDR3 coding sequence is TGTGCCAGTAGTATGGGGCCAAGGTGGGCTTTCTTT. It is translated as CASSMGPRWAFF.

The chain carries TRBV11-2 and TRBJ2-1, with D unclear. The V gene's germline CDR1 is SGHAT and CDR2 FQNNGV. The CDR3 loop spans 14 amino acids. V lost 3 bases to trimming and J lost 0 bases, with 6 bases between them. The CDR3 DNA sequence: TGTGCCAGCAGCTTTTATAGCTCCTACAATGAGCAGTTCTTC. Its translation: CASSFYSSYNEQFF.

The V and J genes are TRBV7-2 and TRBJ1-5; TRBD1 agrees at 7 bases. CDR1 and CDR2 from the germline V gene are SGHTA and FQGNSA. Germline trimming cut 0 bases from V and 3 bases from J; bases unmatched to any gene: 8. The CDR3 covers 17 residues. In DNA, the CDR3 is TGTGCCAGCAGCTTAGCGCCAGGGGGGTTGTTCAATCAGCCCCAGCATTTT. This translates into CASSLAPGGLFNQPQHF.

The chain couples TRBV20-1 to TRBJ1-2; D unresolved. The germline CDR1 and CDR2 sequences are DFQATT and SNEGSKA (reference sequence). The CDR3 runs to 11 residues. V lost 0 bases, J lost 10 bases, and 9 bases lay in between. The CDR3 region is CSARDNGYYTF. CDR3 sequence (DNA): TGCAGTGCTAGAGATAACGGGTACTACACCTTC.

V and J are TRBV5-1 and TRBJ2-5; D perhaps matches TRBD1 (5 bases). Germline assignment: CDR1 SGHRS and CDR2 YFSETQ. Trimming stripped 0 bases from V and 5 bases from J, with 11 bases between. CDR3 length: 14 amino acids. In nucleotides, the CDR3 is TGCGCCAGCAGCTTGGAGGGGAAGAGGGAGACCCAGTACTTC. Translating it yields CASSLEGKRETQYF.

The rearrangement uses TRBV12-5 and TRBJ1-2; the D gene is possibly TRBD1 (6 bases). V was trimmed by 3 bases and J by 8 bases, leaving 10 bases between them. The CDR3 contains 12 residues. Germline V CDR1 and CDR2: LGHNT, FRNRAP. The CDR3 DNA sequence: TGTGCTAGTGGTTTTTCAGGGGAAGGCTACACCTTC. Translated, it gives CASGFSGEGYTF.

This clone has a handful of counts. The CDR3 DNA reads TGTGCCAGCCAAAACAGGGGATCAGGGGAAAAACTGTTTTTT. Protein product: CASQNRGSGEKLFF. The rearrangement uses TRBV5-5 and TRBJ1-4; TRBD1 matches 7 bases. The J segment lost 8 bases and the V segment lost 7 bases, leaving 11 bases of the junction unmatched. The CDR3 consists of 14 residues. Germline CDR1 reads SGHKS; CDR2 reads YYEKEE (reference sequence). The full variable domain, completed using reference TRBV5-5 and TRBJ1-4, is DAGVTQSPTHLIKTRGQQVTLRCSPISGHKSVSWYQQVLGQGPQFIFQYYEKEERGRGNFPDRFSARQFPNYSSELNVNALLLGDSALYLCASQNRGSGEKLFFGSGTQLSVL.

This clone was counted once. The chain employs TRBV7-9 and TRBJ2-6, with 9 positions matching TRBD2. From germline, CDR1 is SEHNR and CDR2 FQNEAQ (reference sequence). V was clipped by 0 bases and J by 0 bases; unmatched bases: 3. This CDR3 has 18 residues. The CDR3 DNA reads as TGTGCCAGCAGCTTAGCGTCAGCGGGGGGCTCTGGGGCCAACGTCCTGACTTTC. Translated: CASSLASAGGSGANVLTF.

The chain joins TRBV9 to TRBJ2-3; a possible D gene is TRBD2 (7 bases). Germline V CDR1 and CDR2: SGDLS, YYNGEE. V dropped 1 base and J dropped 5 bases, with 14 bases sitting between them. The CDR3 is 15 residues long. This CDR3 reads CASSVSGGKGDTQYF. As DNA, the CDR3 is TGTGCCAGCAGCGTATCGGGGGGCAAGGGAGATACGCAGTATTTT.

This clone was seen a handful of times. The CDR3 nucleotides are TGTGCCAGCAGCGTAGACGGGGTCGGTCAGCCCCAGCATTTT. Translated, it gives CASSVDGVGQPQHF. The chain uses TRBV9 and TRBJ1-5, with D unresolved. The CDR3 is made up of 14 amino acids. Germline CDR1 SGDLS, CDR2 YYNGEE. V was trimmed by 0 bases and J by 6 bases, leaving 10 bases between them.

The chain recombines TRBV4-2 with TRBJ2-3; D is unresolved. Germline CDR1 reads LGHNA; CDR2 reads YNFKEQ. The CDR3 totals 11 residues. V lost 8 bases, J lost 8 bases, and 11 bases lay in between. The chain's CDR3 is CASRGVSTQYF. In DNA form, the CDR3 reads TGTGCCAGCCGAGGCGTATCTACGCAGTATTTT.

This chain joins TRBV19 and TRBJ2-1, with D possibly TRBD2 on 6 matching bases. Germline lookup yields CDR1 LNHDA and CDR2 SQIVND (reference sequence). Trimming took off 7 bases at V and 6 bases at J, with 16 bases between the two ends. This CDR3 contains 14 residues. In nucleotides, the CDR3 is TGTGCCAGTACCGATGGGAGGCGATCCAATGAGCAGTTCTTC. Translating gives CASTDGRRSNEQFF.

This clone has only a few counts. The gene calls are TRBV4-2 and TRBJ2-3; TRBD1 might be the D (5 bases). The CDR3 loop spans 14 amino acids. The V end was cut by 4 bases, the J end by 5 bases, with 13 bases between. Germline V gives CDR1 LGHNA, CDR2 YNFKEQ. The CDR3: CASSLDSERDTQYF. The CDR3 DNA reads as TGTGCCAGCAGCCTAGACAGCGAGAGAGATACGCAGTATTTT.

This clone was counted between two and nine times. The rearrangement links TRBV4-3 to TRBJ1-5; D uncertain. The CDR3 is made up of 18 amino acids. Trimming shortened V by 0 bases and J by 0 bases, and 15 bases separated the two germline ends. Germline CDR1 reads LGHNA; CDR2 reads YSLEER. The CDR3 bases are TGCGCCAGCAGCCAAGATTTGCGAGGGAGATATAGCAATCAGCCCCAGCATTTT. It codes for CASSQDLRGRYSNQPQHF.

Details on this clone: One junction end does not reproduce the germline sequence, and a read error may be involved. V and J are TRBV7-9 and TRBJ2-7; 11 bases align to TRBD2. This CDR3 region has 14 residues. CDR1 is SEHNR, CDR2 FQNEAQ, per germline (reference sequence). The CDR3 coding sequence is TGTTCCAGCAGCTCGACTAGCGGGGCACTCGAGCAGTACTTC. Its translation: CSSSSTSGALEQYF.

This clone was seen a few times. The rearrangement joins TRBV7-9 to TRBJ2-5; D is undetermined. Germline CDR1 SEHNR, CDR2 FQNEAQ (reference sequence). V gave up 3 bases and J gave up 4 bases, with 3 bases separating them. This CDR3 is 11 amino acids long. The CDR3: CASSFVETQYF. DNA of the CDR3: TGTGCCAGCAGCTTCGTAGAGACCCAGTACTTC.

This chain joins TRBV6-1 and TRBJ2-1; 9 bases map to TRBD2. V shed 4 bases, J shed 5 bases, and the junction held 6 bases outside the gene matches. There are 15 residues in the CDR3. CDR1 is MNHNS, CDR2 SASEGT, per germline. CDR3 amino acids: CASSGRGGAHNEQFF. The CDR3 coding sequence is TGTGCCAGCAGTGGTCGCGGGGGGGCTCACAATGAGCAGTTCTTC.

This rearrangement joins TRBV11-2 to TRBJ2-7; D remains unclear. Deletions cut 5 bases from V and 2 bases from J, with 7 bases between. CDR3 length equals 12 residues. Germline lookup yields CDR1 SGHAT and CDR2 FQNNGV. As DNA, the CDR3 is TGTGCCAGCAGCCCCGTTCCCTACGAGCAGTACTTC. Translation: CASSPVPYEQYF.

The V gene is TRBV29-1, the J gene TRBJ1-2, with 10 bases aligning to TRBD1. CDR1 is SQVTM and CDR2 is ANQGSEA in the germline V gene. The CDR3 spans 14 residues. V lost 6 bases and J lost 7; bases outside the gene matches: 11. The CDR3 DNA follows: TGCAGCGTGCTCGGCGGGACAGGGGTTTTTGGCTACACCTTC. Amino acids: CSVLGGTGVFGYTF.

For this clone: At one boundary the junction diverges from the germline segment, which might be a read error. The rearrangement links TRBV6-5 to TRBJ2-4; 10 bases line up with TRBD2. The germline gives CDR1 MNHEY, CDR2 SVGAGI. CDR3 length equals 12 residues. This CDR3 is CASSSRSGRVHF. DNA for the CDR3: TGTGCCAGCAGTTCGCGAAGCGGGAGGGTGCACTTC.

The chain links TRBV25-1 to TRBJ2-1, with TRBD1 matching 12 bases. This CDR3 contains 15 residues. With V trimmed by 6 bases and J by 10 bases, 10 bases remained unmatched. Germline lookup yields CDR1 MGHDK and CDR2 SYGVNS. CDR3 protein: CASSRGGQGAGEQFF. The CDR3 DNA sequence: TGTGCCAGCAGCCGAGGGGGACAGGGGGCAGGGGAGCAGTTCTTC.

The gene calls are TRBV1 and TRBJ2-3; the table gives TRBD2 as D, unverified against the DNA. TRBV1 is a known pseudogene. The CDR3 spans 18 residues. CDR3 nucleotide sequence: TGCACCAGCAGCCAAGACCGCCTTGGACTAGCCCTCAGGGATACGCAGTATTTT. Translated: CTSSQDRLGLALRDTQYF.

The chain is built from TRBV5-5 and TRBJ1-1; D remains ambiguous. The length of the CDR3 is 12 residues. Germline V CDR1 and CDR2: SGHKS, YYEKEE (reference sequence). Trimming cost V 6 bases and J 4 bases, with 10 bases left between them. The CDR3 sequence: CASTASSTEAFF. The CDR3, as DNA: TGTGCCAGCACCGCAAGTAGCACTGAAGCTTTCTTT.

The J gene is TRBJ1-4, the V gene TRBV7-9; 7 bases line up with TRBD1. The CDR3 covers 15 residues. V shed 9 bases, J shed 8 bases, and the junction held 15 bases outside the gene matches. Germline loops: CDR1 SEHNR, CDR2 FQNEAQ (reference sequence). The CDR3 DNA reads as TGTGCCAGTATATTATGGGGGACAGAGGGCGAAAAACTGTTTTTT. This gives the protein CASILWGTEGEKLFF.